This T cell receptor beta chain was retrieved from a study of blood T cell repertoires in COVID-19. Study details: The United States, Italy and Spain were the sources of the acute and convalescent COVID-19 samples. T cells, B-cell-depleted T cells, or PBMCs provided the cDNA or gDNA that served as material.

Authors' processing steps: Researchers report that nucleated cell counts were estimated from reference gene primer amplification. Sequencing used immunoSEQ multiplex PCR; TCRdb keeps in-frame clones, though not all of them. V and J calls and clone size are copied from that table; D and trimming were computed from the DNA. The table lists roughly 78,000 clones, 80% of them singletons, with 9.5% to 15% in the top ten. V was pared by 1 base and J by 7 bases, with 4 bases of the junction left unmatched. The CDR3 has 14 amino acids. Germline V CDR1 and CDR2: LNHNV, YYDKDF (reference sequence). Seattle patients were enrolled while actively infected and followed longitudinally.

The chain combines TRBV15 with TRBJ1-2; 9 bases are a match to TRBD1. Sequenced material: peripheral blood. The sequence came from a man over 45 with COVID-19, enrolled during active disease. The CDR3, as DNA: TGTGCCACCAGCAGAGCGGGACAGGGCTTTGGCTACACCTTC. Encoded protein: CATSRAGQGFGYTF.